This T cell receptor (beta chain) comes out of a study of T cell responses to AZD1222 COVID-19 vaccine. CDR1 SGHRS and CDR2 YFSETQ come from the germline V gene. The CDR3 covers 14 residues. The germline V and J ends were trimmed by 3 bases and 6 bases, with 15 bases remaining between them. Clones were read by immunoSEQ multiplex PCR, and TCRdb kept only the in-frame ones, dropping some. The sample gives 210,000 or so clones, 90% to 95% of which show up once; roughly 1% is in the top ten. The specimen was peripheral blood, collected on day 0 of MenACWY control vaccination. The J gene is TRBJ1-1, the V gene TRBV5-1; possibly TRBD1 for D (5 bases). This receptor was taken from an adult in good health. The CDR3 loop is CASSWDGQGSEAFF. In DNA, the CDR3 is TGCGCCAGCAGCTGGGACGGCCAGGGATCTGAAGCTTTCTTT.